This T cell receptor (beta chain) appears in the sequencing data of a study of tumor-infiltrating lymphocytes in primary liver carcinoma. Study as a whole: The number of productive TCRbeta reads per sample ranged from roughly 3.65 to 7.13 million and was similar across tissue types. Study results and limitations: Tumor region pairs overlapped more than did tumor-adjacent and tumor-blood pairs. Bulk, unsorted sampling meant CD4+ and CD8+ repertoires went uncompared. Compared with blood, tumor repertoires held significantly more in their top 250 clones.

The authors made TCR beta cDNA from around 500 ng total RNA with a constant-region primer. Slightly modified ARM-PCR with three nested multiplex PCR rounds yielded TCR beta libraries. A single record per CDR3 protein comes from TCRdb applying MiXCR to the multiplex PCR reads. The profile covers 300,000 to 350,000 distinct CDR3 sequences, with almost 65% appearing a single time and about 6.5% taken by the ten largest. Extraction also yielded germline DNA, while blood RNA was obtained from unsorted whole blood. Turning to this clonotype: The antigen remains undetermined.

Source material: peripheral blood. The clonotype was recovered from a man aged 35-49 years with primary liver carcinoma and hepatitis B virus infection.

The CDR3 protein is CASRGDFDTDTQHF. CDR3 DNA: TGTGCCAGCAGGGGGGACTTTGACACAGATACGCAGCATTTT. V is TRBV12-3 or TRBV12-4 and J is TRBJ2-3, with D tentatively TRBD1 (5 bases). With the DNA end fitting TRBJ1-5 better, the J assignment may be wrong. The CDR3 loop spans 14 amino acids.